The present TCR beta chain was sequenced within a study of T-cell reconstitution after alpha-beta-depleted transplantation in children. General study points: Reported findings indicate that, about two months after transplant, alpha-beta T cells came from several hundred expanded clones, which were derived from non-depleted graft cells.

CDR3 size: 15 residues. J was trimmed by 7 bases and V by 2 bases; bases with no gene match: 9. Germline CDR1 is SGHAT and CDR2 is FQNNGV. About this clonotype: Its antigen remains unidentified.

A TCRbeta library incorporating unique molecular identifiers was prepared. TCRdb called the PCR reads again in MiXCR, with one record for every CDR3 protein. The sample yields about a million distinct CDR3 sequences, about 29% seen once. This clonotype originated in a boy under two years old who had a stem cell transplant for SCID, so the T cells may come from the graft donor. The J gene is TRBJ1-2, the V gene TRBV11-2; TRBD1 matches 8 bases. Material: PBMCs, mostly from graft donor cells, obtained 360 days after TCRalphabeta/CD19-depleted stem cell transplant. CDR3 protein: CASSLRGQGARGYTF. The CDR3 DNA sequence: TGTGCCAGCAGCTTAAGAGGCCAGGGGGCCCGTGGCTACACCTTC. The full variable domain, rest sourced from reference TRBV11-2 and TRBJ1-2, is EAGVAQSPRYKIIEKRQSVAFWCNPISGHATLYWYQQILGQGPKLLIQFQNNGVVDDSQLPKDRFSAERLKGVDSTLKIQPAKLEDSAVYLCASSLRGQGARGYTFGSGTRLTVV.